This is a list of T cell receptor beta chains from one sample in a study of T cells expressing NK-cell markers. TCRdb reprocessed the 5' RACE reads, with one entry per CDR3 protein and no DNA. The sample has about 460,000 distinct CDR3 sequences, and its top ten clones hold roughly 1.4%. The sequenced sample consisted of blood T cells: a sorted CD56 or NKG2C T cell subset, CD4+ or CD8+ T cells, or bulk PBMC T cells (not recorded which). The receptors shown here come from a woman between 50 and 59 years old in good health. Each CDR3 is given with its conserved first and last residue.

J gene | V gene | CDR3 protein
TRBJ2-2 | TRBV6-2/TRBV6-3 | CASSYSRGGNTGELFF
TRBJ2-5 | TRBV28 | CASSPGLRGVETQYF
TRBJ1-1 | TRBV29-1 | CSVQLDRDTEAFF
TRBJ2-1 | TRBV12-3/TRBV12-4 | CASSPREGTGEQFF
TRBJ2-1 | TRBV5-1 | CASSLLTSGGNNEQFF
TRBJ1-5 | TRBV28 | CASSLLGGAGQPQHF
TRBJ2-5 | TRBV4-2 | CASSQDRNLAGPQETQYF
TRBJ1-2 | TRBV25-1 | CASSDPTGVGGYTF
TRBJ2-1 | TRBV28 | CASSYTGPGNNEQFF
TRBJ2-5 | TRBV20-1 | CSASSHRARETQYF
TRBJ2-2 | TRBV7-9 | CASSLTDSYTGELFF
TRBJ2-7 | TRBV28 | CASSSPGTSRDYYEQYF
TRBJ2-1 | TRBV12-3/TRBV12-4 | CASTRMSHEQFF
TRBJ2-5 | TRBV2 | CASSAERLAQETQYF
TRBJ2-1 | TRBV12-5 | CASGPPPYNEQFF
TRBJ2-2 | TRBV7-9 | CASSLAEYSNTGELFF
TRBJ2-3 | TRBV5-1 | CASSFGQGRRDTQYF
TRBJ2-2 | TRBV2 | CASRARTGGTGELFF
TRBJ2-5 | TRBV29-1 | CSVGTSGMGRETQYF
TRBJ2-1 | TRBV9 | CASSGGGLAKEQFF
TRBJ1-5 | TRBV7-8 | CAVSGQRDNQPQHF
TRBJ2-1 | TRBV5-1 | CASSLLSSGRAGNEQFF
TRBJ1-2 | TRBV29-1 | CSVEQGNYGYTF
TRBJ2-1 | TRBV5-4 | CASSLELAGPYNEQFF
TRBJ2-5 | TRBV12-3/TRBV12-4 | CASSPGLAGGWGETQYF
TRBJ2-1 | TRBV3-1 | CASSQDGRSLNEQFF
TRBJ1-2 | TRBV7-2 | CASSLGQGMGGYTF
TRBJ2-1 | TRBV12-3/TRBV12-4 | CASRRDYRNEQFF
TRBJ1-4 | TRBV15 | CATSPGGTGNEKLFF
TRBJ2-7 | TRBV9 | CASSVGRANSYEQYF
TRBJ1-4 | TRBV10-3 | CAISPGTGNEKLFF
TRBJ2-1 | TRBV12-3/TRBV12-4 | CASSLGLAAIDNEQFF
TRBJ2-2 | TRBV6-2/TRBV6-3 | CASSPLAGVGGELFF
TRBJ1-3 | TRBV6-6 | CASTQRISGNTIYF